This is a list of T cell receptor beta chains from one sample in a study of T cells in localized non-small cell lung cancer. The table came from immunoSEQ multiplex PCR; TCRdb's copy has only in-frame clones and leaves some out. Of about 1,500 clones in the sample, around 28% are singletons; the top ten hold around 21%. Source: normal lung tissue next to the tumor, taken before any cancer treatment. These receptors were collected from a male donor at least 60 years old with stage I squamous cell lung carcinoma. CDR3s include the opening cysteine and the closing phenylalanine or tryptophan. The order of the fields is D gene, J gene, clone size, V gene, CDR3 DNA, CDR3 protein. D genes are given only for firm matches. A row's size may be missing; if present it is once, few, many or a size class.

.	TRBJ1-2	.	TRBV30	TGTGCCTGGAGTGTTTCATGGGGAGAAGGCTACACCTTC	CAWSVSWGEGYTF
.	TRBJ1-4	.	TRBV15	TGTGCCACCAGCAGCGGGGGGGGCTCCGAAATAACTAATGAAAAACTGTTTTTT	CATSSGGGSEITNEKLFF
.	TRBJ1-2	medium-sized	TRBV11-3	TGTGCCAGCAGCATGGGAGACAGTAACTATGGCTACACCTTC	CASSMGDSNYGYTF
.	TRBJ1-1	few	TRBV12-5	TGTGCTAGTGGTTTGGTAGGGACCGTACCTGAAGCTTTCTTT	CASGLVGTVPEAFF
.	TRBJ1-1	.	TRBV18	TGTGCCAGCTCACCAGTCGATGGGGGGACTGAAGCTTTCTTT	CASSPVDGGTEAFF
.	TRBJ2-3	.	TRBV6-8	TGTGCCAGCAGTTATTCCCCTAGCACAGATACGCAGTATTTT	CASSYSPSTDTQYF
TRBD2	TRBJ2-7	.	TRBV30	TGTGCCTGGAGTCGACGTTACAGGGGACTCGAGCTAGCGGGAGAAAGCTACGAGCAGTACTTC	CAWSRRYRGLELAGESYEQYF
.	TRBJ2-3	.	TRBV6-8	TGTGCCAGCAGTGCCGTCGGGACCACAGATACGCAGTATTTT	CASSAVGTTDTQYF
.	TRBJ2-1	few	TRBV6-8	TGTGCCAGCAGTTCCTCCAGTGGCTACAACTCCTACAATGAGCAGTTCTTC	CASSSSSGYNSYNEQFF
.	TRBJ1-1	.	TRBV11-3	TGTGCCAGCAGCTTGGCCGTAGGGAACACTGAAGCTTTCTTT	CASSLAVGNTEAFF
TRBD2	TRBJ2-5	medium-sized	TRBV11-3	TGTGCCAGCAGCTGGAGCGGGAGTTCGAGCGAGACCCAGTACTTC	CASSWSGSSSETQYF
.	TRBJ1-5	once	TRBV5-1	TGCGCCAGCAGCTTGATAGGAGGGTCTGAGCCCCAGCATTTT	CASSLIGGSEPQHF
TRBD2	TRBJ2-5	.	TRBV18	TGTGCCAGCTCACCACCAGGGACTAGCTTGTTGGAGACCCAGTACTTC	CASSPPGTSLLETQYF
.	TRBJ2-1	.	TRBV5-1	TGCGCCAGCAGCTTGGGCGGGTGGAAGGACAATGAGCAGTTCTTC	CASSLGGWKDNEQFF
TRBD2	TRBJ2-7	.	TRBV4-1	TGCGCCAGCAGCCAAGAAGCTAGCGGGAGGATGGTCCTTTACGAGCAGTACTTC	CASSQEASGRMVLYEQYF
TRBD2	TRBJ2-1	few	TRBV19	TGTGCCAGTAGTATGGGTAGCGGGAGCTCCTACAATGAGCAGTTCTTC	CASSMGSGSSYNEQFF
.	TRBJ1-2	few	TRBV6-1	TGTGCCAGCAGTGAAGTAGGGGGATTTGGTGGCTACACCTTC	CASSEVGGFGGYTF
.	TRBJ1-1	large	TRBV19	TGTGCCAGTAGTATAACGGTGAACACTGAAGCTTTCTTT	CASSITVNTEAFF
.	TRBJ1-5	few	TRBV6-8	TGTGCCAGCAGTAAGCCCAACAATCAGCCCCAGCATTTT	CASSKPNNQPQHF
.	TRBJ2-3	.	TRBV9	TGTGCCAGCAGTTGGGACCTTAGCACAGATACGCAGTATTTT	CASSWDLSTDTQYF
TRBD1	TRBJ2-2	.	TRBV6-8	TGTGCCAGCAGTTCGTCGACAGGGACCACCGGGGAGCTGTTTTTT	CASSSSTGTTGELFF
.	TRBJ2-1	.	TRBV7-5	TGTGCCAGCAGCCCTAGCGGGATCTCCTACAATGAGCAGTTCTTC	CASSPSGISYNEQFF
TRBD1	TRBJ2-2	.	TRBV10-2	TGCGCCAGCAGTGAGGCTGGGGACAGGGAAAGAAGCGGTCCAAACACCGGGGAGCTGTTTTTT	CASSEAGDRERSGPNTGELFF
.	TRBJ2-2	.	TRBV9	TGTGCCACAGACTCTCGGGAGCGAGGCACCGGGGAGCTGTTTTTT	CATDSRERGTGELFF
TRBD1	TRBJ2-7	few	TRBV11-3	TGTGCCAGCAGCTTGCACAGGGGCTCCTACGAGCAGTACTTC	CASSLHRGSYEQYF
.	TRBJ1-4	few	TRBV12-5	TGTGCCAGCTCTTTATGGGAGGAGGAACTGTTTTTT	CASSLWEEELFF
.	TRBJ2-1	few	TRBV7-5	TGTGCCAGCAGCTTGTCGGGGCTTCCTTACAATGAGCAGTTCTTC	CASSLSGLPYNEQFF
TRBD1	TRBJ1-2	few	TRBV30	TGTGCCTGGAGTGTACAGGGGGCCAGCTATGGCTACACCTTC	CAWSVQGASYGYTF
.	TRBJ2-5	.	TRBV18	TGTGCCAGCTCACCACTGGGGGCGAGTGTAGAGACCCAGTACTTC	CASSPLGASVETQYF
TRBD2	TRBJ2-1	.	TRBV30	TGTGCCTGGAGCGTCCTAGCGGGTGAGCAGTTCTTC	CAWSVLAGEQFF
TRBD2	TRBJ2-2	.	TRBV29-1	TGCAGCGTTCGAGGACTAGCGGGGAACACCGGGGAGCTGTTTTTT	CSVRGLAGNTGELFF
.	TRBJ2-5	few	TRBV28	TGTGCCAGCAGTTCCGAGAAAGAGACCCAGTACTTC	CASSSEKETQYF